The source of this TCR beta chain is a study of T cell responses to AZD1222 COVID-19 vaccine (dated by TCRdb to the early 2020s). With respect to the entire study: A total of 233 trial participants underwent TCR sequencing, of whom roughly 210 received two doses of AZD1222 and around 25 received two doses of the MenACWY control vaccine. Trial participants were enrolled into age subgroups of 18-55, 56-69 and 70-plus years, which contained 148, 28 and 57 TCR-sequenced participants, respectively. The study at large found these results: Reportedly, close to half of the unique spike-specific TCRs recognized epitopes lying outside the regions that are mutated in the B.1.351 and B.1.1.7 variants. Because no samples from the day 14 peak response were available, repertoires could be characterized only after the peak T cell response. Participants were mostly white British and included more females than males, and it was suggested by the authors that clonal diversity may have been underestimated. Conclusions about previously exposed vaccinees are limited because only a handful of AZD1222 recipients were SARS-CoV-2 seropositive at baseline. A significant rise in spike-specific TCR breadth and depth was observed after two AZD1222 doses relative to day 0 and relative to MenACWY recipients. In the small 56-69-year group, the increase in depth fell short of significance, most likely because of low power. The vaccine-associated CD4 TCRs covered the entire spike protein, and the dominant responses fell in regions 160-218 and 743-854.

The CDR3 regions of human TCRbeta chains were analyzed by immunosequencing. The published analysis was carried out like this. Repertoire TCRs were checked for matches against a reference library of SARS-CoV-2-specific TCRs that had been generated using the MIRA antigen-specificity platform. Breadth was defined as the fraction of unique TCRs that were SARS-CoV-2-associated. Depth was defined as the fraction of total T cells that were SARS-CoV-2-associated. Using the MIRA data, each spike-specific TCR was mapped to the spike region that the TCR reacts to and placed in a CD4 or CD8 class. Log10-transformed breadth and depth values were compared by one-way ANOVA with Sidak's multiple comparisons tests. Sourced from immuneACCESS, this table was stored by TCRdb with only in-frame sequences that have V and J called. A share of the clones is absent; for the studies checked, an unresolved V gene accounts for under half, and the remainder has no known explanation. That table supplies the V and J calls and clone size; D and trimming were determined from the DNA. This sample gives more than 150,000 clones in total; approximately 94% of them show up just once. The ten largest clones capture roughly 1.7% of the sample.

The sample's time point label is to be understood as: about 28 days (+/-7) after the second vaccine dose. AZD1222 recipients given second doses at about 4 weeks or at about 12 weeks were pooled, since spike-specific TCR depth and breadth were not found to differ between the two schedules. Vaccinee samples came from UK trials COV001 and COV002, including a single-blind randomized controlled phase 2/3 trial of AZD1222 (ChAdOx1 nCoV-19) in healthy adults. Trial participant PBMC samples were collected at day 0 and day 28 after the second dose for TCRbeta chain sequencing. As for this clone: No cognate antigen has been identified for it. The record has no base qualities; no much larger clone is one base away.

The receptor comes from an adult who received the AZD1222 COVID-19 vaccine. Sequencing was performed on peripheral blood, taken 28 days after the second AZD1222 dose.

The CDR3 region has the sequence CASSLVMTGGTYEQYF. The nucleotide sequence reads TGTGCCAGCAGCTTAGTAATGACAGGAGGAACCTACGAGCAGTACTTC. The rearrangement joined TRBV7-8 to TRBJ2-7; the D region possibly corresponds to TRBD1 (6 bases align). V is pared back by 1 base and J by 2 bases, with 15 bases lying between the germline termini. Taken from the germline V gene, the CDR1 and CDR2 loops are SGHVS and FQNEAQ. The CDR3, from cysteine to phenylalanine, totals 16 residues. CDR3 DNA only is kept here, 48 bases in frame from base 1.